This TCR beta chain was documented in a study of T-cell memory formation after mild COVID-19. TCRalpha and TCRbeta libraries used 5'RACE with constant-segment primers and UMIs. TCRdb re-analysed the 5' RACE reads in MiXCR, keeping a single row per CDR3 protein. The table records 350,000 to 500,000 distinct CDR3 sequences, about 25% of them present only once. Study-level findings and limits: Researchers report contracting CD4+ clones mostly in CM and EM, with CD8+ clones in EMRA. Within pre-infection memory, some responding clones were found, suggesting cross-reactive memory joined. Nothing showed for sure that second-wave clones peaking on day 37 were SARS-CoV-2 specific.

Of note for this clonotype: Its antigen is undetermined.

This CDR3 spans 12 amino acids. From germline, CDR1 is MNHEY and CDR2 SVGEGT. V lost 5 bases and J 2 bases, leaving 7 bases between the germline ends. The chain uses TRBV6-2 or TRBV6-3 and TRBJ2-7; D not resolved. The TCR was taken from an adult woman who had mild COVID-19 (a few samples of this study predate the infection). Cell type and time point are not known. The material sequenced was PBMCs or a T cell subset sorted from them (not recorded which). The CDR3 reads CASSPHPYEQYF. The DNA for the CDR3 is TGTGCCAGCAGTCCCCATCCCTACGAGCAGTACTTC.